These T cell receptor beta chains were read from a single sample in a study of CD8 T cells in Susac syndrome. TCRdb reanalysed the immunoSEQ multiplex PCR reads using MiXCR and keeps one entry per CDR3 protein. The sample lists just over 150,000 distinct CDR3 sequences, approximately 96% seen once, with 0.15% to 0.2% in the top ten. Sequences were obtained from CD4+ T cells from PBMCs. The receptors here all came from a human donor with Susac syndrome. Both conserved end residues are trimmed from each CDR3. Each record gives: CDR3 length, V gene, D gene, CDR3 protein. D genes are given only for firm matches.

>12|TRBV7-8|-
ASSLEARAGELF
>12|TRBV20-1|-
SAGTSHSGNTIY
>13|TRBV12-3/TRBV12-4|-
ASSYRGGLTDTQY
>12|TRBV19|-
ASSIRGPKNIQY
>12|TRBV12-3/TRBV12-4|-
ASSPGGPAVSYT
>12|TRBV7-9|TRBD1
ASSSGQEVSPLH
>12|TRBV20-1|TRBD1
SARARGQRSEQF
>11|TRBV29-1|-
SVEDFMNTEAF
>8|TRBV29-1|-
SVETQGQF
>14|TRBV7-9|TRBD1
ASSIRTGGGTDTQY
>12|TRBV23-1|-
ASSFTGPLHGYT
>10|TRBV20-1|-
SATVQGETQY
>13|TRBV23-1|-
ASSFLGGAVETQY
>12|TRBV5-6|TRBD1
ASSATGGSYGYT
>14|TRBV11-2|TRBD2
ASSIGLAGLQETQY
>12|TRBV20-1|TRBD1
SASEDRSKNGYT
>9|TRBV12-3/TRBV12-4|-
ASSFVDEQF
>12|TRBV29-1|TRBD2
SVRELAGGGEQF
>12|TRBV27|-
ASGTTATRGKLF
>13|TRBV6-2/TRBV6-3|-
ASRVSGLVHQPQH
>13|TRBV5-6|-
ASSLRGVSNQPQH
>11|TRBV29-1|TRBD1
SARTGKSYEQY
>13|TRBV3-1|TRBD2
ASRPSGGNTGELF
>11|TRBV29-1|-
SVAAGSGNTIY
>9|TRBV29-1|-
SGRQETEAF
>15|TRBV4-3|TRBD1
ASSQTTGGPANQPQH
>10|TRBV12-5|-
ATRGVDYEQY
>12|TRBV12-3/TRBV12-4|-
ASSLLGVTGELF
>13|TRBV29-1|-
SVEDPTPGANVLT
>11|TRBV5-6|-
ASSLDRAETQY
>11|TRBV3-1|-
ASSQVEVGEQY
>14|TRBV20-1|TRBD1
SASVTGGATNEKLF
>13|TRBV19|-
ASSLASHSNQPQH
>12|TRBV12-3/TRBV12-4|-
ASRRGAGADTQY
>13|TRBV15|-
ATSRADSHTGELF
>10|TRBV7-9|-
ASSLEAGELF
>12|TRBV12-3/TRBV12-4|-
ASKSEGQAYEQY
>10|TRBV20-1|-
SAAGGVNIQY
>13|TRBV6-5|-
ASSYSPGSPGELF
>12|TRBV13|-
ASLRGPLGNEQF
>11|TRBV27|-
ASSLEAAGELF
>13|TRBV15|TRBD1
ATSRHLTGGDEQF
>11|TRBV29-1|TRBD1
SADRANTGELF
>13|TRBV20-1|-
SALGAANSGNTIY
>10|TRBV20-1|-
SASRENQPQH
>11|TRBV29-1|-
SAGRRGHNEQF
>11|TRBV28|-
ASSDSSYNEQF
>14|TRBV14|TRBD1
ASSQDHGQVDSPLH
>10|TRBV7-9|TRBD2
ASSLERGLMY
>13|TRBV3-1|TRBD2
ASATSGGSQETQY
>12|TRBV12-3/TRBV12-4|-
ASSLTGPNQPQH
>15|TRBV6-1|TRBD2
ASSKTSGGAIYNEQF
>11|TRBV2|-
ASSADRNSPLH
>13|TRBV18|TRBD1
ASSPNPGQIYGYT
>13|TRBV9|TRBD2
ASSAGTSGTDTQY